The T cell receptor (beta chain) described here comes from a study of regulatory T cells in long-lasting Graves disease. Study-level background: Newly diagnosed Graves' patients had under 3 months of antithyroid drugs.

This clonotype was observed many times. As for time point: newly diagnosed GD, antithyroid drugs for less than 3 months. PBMC RNA was the source of the TCR library. Construction of TCR beta libraries relied on iRepertoire HTBI primers and on Arm-PCR targeting CDR3 regions. TCRdb reprocessed the multiplex PCR reads via MiXCR and lists one record per CDR3 protein. The data show roughly 400,000 distinct CDR3 sequences, with 16% seen just once and approximately 22% held by the top ten. Deletions cut 5 bases from V and 8 bases from J, with 12 bases between. Germline CDR1 reads DFQATT; CDR2 reads SNEGSKA (reference sequence). The CDR3 totals 12 residues. Separately, the same data were catalogued under a study of T cells in Graves' hyperthyroidism and ophthalmopathy.

The chain has TRBV20-1 and TRBJ1-4, with D perhaps TRBD1 (5 bases). The clonotype was recovered from a woman aged 18 to 35 with Graves disease. Sample: peripheral blood mononuclear cells (PBMCs), taken at new diagnosis, from a patient treated with antithyroid drugs. DNA for the CDR3: TGCAGTGCTGGGGGAGGGCCCGAAAAACTGTTTTTT. Encoded protein: CSAGGGPEKLFF.